Listed below are T cell receptor beta chains from one sample, sequenced in a study of shared clonotypes between healthy human individuals. Assay used: immunoSEQ multiplex PCR; TCRdb lists only in-frame clones, some missing. The sample holds roughly 760,000 clones, about 74% seen once. Material for sequencing was memory CD4+ T cells sorted from blood. The receptors originated from a woman in her thirties in good health. CDR3s leave out the opening cysteine and the closing phenylalanine or tryptophan. Each record gives: J gene, D gene, V gene, CDR3 protein. A D gene is named only where the DNA matches it firmly.

TRBJ2-5 - TRBV19 ASSIGLFEETQY
TRBJ2-2 TRBD2 TRBV4-1 ASSQGNSGDTGELF
TRBJ1-4 - TRBV28 ASSVGGRDEKLF
TRBJ2-7 - TRBV10-3 AIRQGSSYEQY
TRBJ2-1 - TRBV27 ASSNYNEQF
TRBJ2-5 TRBD1 TRBV2 ASSEAVGTGQETQY
TRBJ2-7 TRBD1 TRBV5-1 ASSVQPGGSSYEQY
TRBJ2-5 TRBD1 TRBV11-2 ASSTRQGGQETQY
TRBJ2-1 TRBD2 TRBV13 ASSSREAGAYEQF
TRBJ2-7 - TRBV10-3 AISGTGAYEQY
TRBJ2-7 TRBD1 TRBV9 ASGGTGPIYEQY
TRBJ2-2 - TRBV29-1 SVEWSPGELF
TRBJ2-5 - TRBV25-1 ASSEYKGGETQY
TRBJ2-2 - TRBV18 ASSQPTVNTGELF
TRBJ1-1 TRBD1 TRBV5-1 ASTQQGAGTEAF
TRBJ1-5 - TRBV18 ASSPRDGPNQPQH
TRBJ2-7 TRBD1 TRBV7-9 ASSPRQGNSLGSYEQY
TRBJ1-5 - TRBV7-2 ASSPIVMENQPQH
TRBJ1-1 TRBD1 TRBV27 ASSYRGMNTEAF
TRBJ2-7 - TRBV20-1 SASRSYEQY
TRBJ2-1 - TRBV15 ATSRDHVLQF
TRBJ2-7 - TRBV5-1 ASSPGRVEQY
TRBJ2-6 - TRBV6-5 ASSLGGANVLT
TRBJ1-1 TRBD1 TRBV18 ASSPYPTGMANTEAF
TRBJ2-5 - TRBV29-1 SVVNFGGDKTQY
TRBJ2-3 TRBD2 TRBV11-3 ASSLSSIPGGDTQY
TRBJ1-1 - TRBV4-2 ASSQDPQAQGSGTEAF
TRBJ2-2 TRBD2 TRBV4-1 ASSQALPGLAYSGELF
TRBJ2-3 TRBD2 TRBV9 ASSVGNGLAGTDTQY
TRBJ2-1 - TRBV5-1 ASSLDEGRYNEQF
TRBJ2-5 - TRBV19 ASSIVLKGQETQY
TRBJ2-5 TRBD2 TRBV12-5 ASGHGTSGREVTQY
TRBJ2-7 - TRBV5-6 ASSLEYMGREQY
TRBJ2-5 - TRBV15 ATSTPGGGPRLETQY
TRBJ2-5 - TRBV27 ASSSPRVGETQY
TRBJ2-7 TRBD2 TRBV19 ASTTRREGAYEQY
TRBJ2-2 TRBD2 TRBV5-1 ASSYASGGRIRNTGELF
TRBJ2-3 - TRBV7-2 ASSRESGYTDTQY
TRBJ2-3 - TRBV18 ASSVSGVGATDTQY
TRBJ2-4 TRBD1 TRBV2 ASKGGRDIQY
TRBJ2-2 - TRBV4-1 ASKGSNIKGLF
TRBJ1-2 - TRBV7-9 ASSSGTQFNGYT
TRBJ2-1 TRBD2 TRBV9 ASSVGVAGVPYNEQF
TRBJ2-7 - TRBV5-1 ASSRGGESYEQY
TRBJ2-5 - TRBV7-2 ASRGLAWETQY
TRBJ2-3 TRBD2 TRBV30 AWSARGTRQDTQY
TRBJ2-2 - TRBV19 ASSIDQGGTGELF
TRBJ1-1 - TRBV18 ASSKQDDTEAF
TRBJ1-1 - TRBV11-1 ASSPPGVVYTEAF
TRBJ2-5 - TRBV29-1 SVGGAQETQY